This T cell receptor (beta chain) was documented in a study of blood T cell repertoires in COVID-19. At the level of the study: Sites in the United States, Italy and Spain provided acute and convalescent COVID-19 samples. T cells, B-cell-depleted T cells, or PBMCs supplied cDNA or gDNA.

The CDR3 runs to 12 residues. The germline gives CDR1 SGHAT, CDR2 FQNNGV. Trimming shortened V by 2 bases and J by 4 bases, and 3 bases separated the two germline ends. Sequencing was performed with immunoSEQ multiplex PCR; in TCRdb, only in-frame clones are kept and a portion is missing. The sample lists about 220,000 clones; 84% were seen once. The material sequenced was peripheral blood. The receptor was derived from a woman aged 55-69 years who had recovered from COVID-19. V and J are TRBV11-2 and TRBJ1-3; D not certain. The CDR3 nucleotides are TGTGCCAGCAGCTTAAGCGGAAACACCATATATTTT. This gives the protein CASSLSGNTIYF.